Shown below are 30 T cell receptor beta chains from a single sample sequenced in a study of T cell repertoires in cytomegalovirus infection. MiXCR, applied by TCRdb to the reads, yields one record per CDR3 protein. The sample records 400,000 or so distinct CDR3 sequences, roughly 30% being singletons. The sample comprised PBMCs. The receptor set was obtained from a human donor in good health (CMV status not recorded). Some clones in this sample may be carry-over from other donors' samples.

This clonotype was counted only a few times. The chain recombines TRBV10-3 with TRBJ2-1; a weak D match, TRBD2 (5 bases). The germline CDR1 and CDR2 sequences are ENHRY and SYGVKD. The CDR3 totals 13 residues. The germline V and J ends were trimmed by 0 bases and 9 bases, with 9 bases remaining between them. The CDR3 DNA follows: TGTGCCATCAGTGAGTCACTAGTCCCTGAGCAGTTCTTC. It yields the protein CAISESLVPEQFF.

The rearrangement joins TRBV27 to TRBJ2-2, with 7 bases identical to TRBD2. Trimming took 7 bases from V and 8 from J; bases not matched to a gene: 13. This CDR3 comprises 15 residues. Germline loops: CDR1 MNHEY, CDR2 SMNVEV (reference sequence). CDR3 in amino acids: CASTSPMSGVGELFF. The DNA for the CDR3 is TGTGCCAGCACATCCCCGATGAGCGGGGTTGGGGAGCTGTTTTTT.

V usage is TRBV15 and J usage is TRBJ2-3; weak D call: TRBD1 (6 bases). Trimming removed 4 bases at V and 0 bases at J, with 11 bases between. Germline values: CDR1 LNHNV, CDR2 YYDKDF (reference sequence). The CDR3 has 15 amino acids. CDR3 amino acids: CATSTDSTSTDTQYF. CDR3 sequence (DNA): TGTGCCACCAGCACGGACAGTACCAGCACAGATACGCAGTATTTT.

The table lists this clonotype with a few counts. The chain carries TRBV20-1 and TRBJ1-4, with 7 bases fitting TRBD1. The CDR3 covers 14 residues. Per germline, CDR1 DFQATT and CDR2 SNEGSKA (reference sequence). Trimming removed 6 bases from V and 2 bases from J; junction bases left unmatched: 6. The CDR3 spells CSADMTGTNEKLFF. In DNA form, the CDR3 reads TGCAGTGCCGATATGACAGGGACTAATGAAAAACTGTTTTTT.

This clonotype was counted a few times. This chain joins TRBV7-9 and TRBJ2-1, with D unresolved. Germline values: CDR1 SEHNR, CDR2 FQNEAQ (reference sequence). Trimming left V 5 bases short and J 4 bases short, with 18 bases between. The CDR3 runs to 16 residues. In DNA, the CDR3 is TGTGCCAGCAGCCCCCGAGGTGCGCCGGAGTACAATGAGCAGTTCTTC. It is translated as CASSPRGAPEYNEQFF.

This clonotype is a singleton in its sample. V is TRBV20-1 and J is TRBJ1-5, with TRBD1 matching over 7 bases. J was trimmed by 0 bases and V by 5 bases; bases with no gene match: 7. Germline V CDR1 and CDR2: DFQATT, SNEGSKA (reference sequence). The CDR3 contains 15 residues. The CDR3 nucleotides are TGCAGTGCTTACGACAGGGCACATAGCAATCAGCCCCAGCATTTT. This sequence encodes CSAYDRAHSNQPQHF.

This clonotype was seen many times. V gene TRBV4-1 combines with J gene TRBJ1-6; tentative D call: TRBD1 (5 bases). The CDR3 extends over 16 amino acids. Germline CDR1 MGHRA, CDR2 YSYEKL. The V end lost 0 bases, the J end lost 7 bases, and 13 bases lay between the germline ends. CDR3 nucleotide sequence: TGCGCCAGCAGCCAAGAGGGGGAGCGGGAGAATTCACCCCTCCACTTT. Translating it yields CASSQEGERENSPLHF.

The rearrangement joins TRBV19 to TRBJ2-3; tentatively, D is TRBD2 (5 bases). The CDR3 covers 12 residues. V was pared by 5 bases and J by 6 bases, with 9 bases between. The germline gives CDR1 LNHDA, CDR2 SQIVND (reference sequence). The CDR3 coding sequence is TGTGCCAGTAGTGACACGGGGGATACGCAGTATTTT. It yields the protein CASSDTGDTQYF.

To note about this clonotype: A much larger clonotype is one base distant, so this may be a read error. The J gene is TRBJ1-1, the V gene TRBV7-2; D is uncertain. The length of the CDR3 is 13 residues. Trimming took off 8 bases at V and 5 bases at J, with 15 bases between the two ends. Germline V gene sequence: CDR1 SGHTA, CDR2 FQGNSA. DNA for the CDR3: TGTACCAGCCAAAGGGCGGGGATAACTGAAGCTTTCTTT. Amino acids: CTSQRAGITEAFF.

This rearrangement joins TRBV7-3 to TRBJ2-1; 8 positions agree with TRBD2. Germline lookup yields CDR1 SGHTA and CDR2 FQGTGA. Trimming at V came to 5 bases and at J to 5 bases, leaving 8 bases not matched to a gene. CDR3 length: 15 amino acids. The CDR3 bases are TGTGCCAGCAGCCTCTGGGCGGGGGGAAACAATGAGCAGTTCTTC. This encodes CASSLWAGGNNEQFF.

This clonotype appeared a few times. The J gene is TRBJ1-2, the V gene TRBV12-3 or TRBV12-4; no firm D call. Trimming stripped 6 bases from V and 4 bases from J, with 12 bases between. The CDR3 has 13 residues. The CDR3 DNA reads as TGTGCCAGCAGCGGAGGTCTCTTCTATGGCTACACCTTC. Amino acids: CASSGGLFYGYTF.

J is TRBJ2-7 and V is TRBV3-1; D is possibly TRBD2 (5 bases). The length of the CDR3 is 16 residues. Trimming cost V 1 base and J 0 bases, with 13 bases left between them. CDR1 is LGHDT, CDR2 YNNKEL, per germline (reference sequence). CDR3 in DNA: TGTGCCAGCAGCCAAGGACTTCCGGGGTCCTCCTACGAGCAGTACTTC. Protein product: CASSQGLPGSSYEQYF.

The chain has TRBV7-9 and TRBJ2-1; 9 bases match TRBD1. J gave up 7 bases and V 3 bases, and 10 bases lay outside the gene matches. Germline values: CDR1 SEHNR, CDR2 FQNEAQ (reference sequence). This CDR3 spans 16 amino acids. As DNA, the CDR3 is TGTGCCAGCAGCTTCAGATTGACAGGGGGATATAATGAGCAGTTCTTC. It encodes CASSFRLTGGYNEQFF.

The chain recombines TRBV7-6 with TRBJ1-5; D ambiguous. Per the germline V gene, CDR1 is SGHVS and CDR2 is FNYEAQ. This CDR3 contains 15 residues. With 5 bases removed from V and 0 bases from J, the gap between germline ends came to 11 bases. The CDR3 protein is CASSESGYSNQPQHF. The CDR3 DNA reads TGTGCCAGCAGCGAATCGGGCTATAGCAATCAGCCCCAGCATTTT.

This clonotype was picked up many times. The chain couples TRBV7-8 to TRBJ1-2, with D maybe TRBD1 (5 bases). The germline V gene has CDR1 SGHVS and CDR2 FQNEAQ. The CDR3 spans 15 residues. V lost 1 base and J 0 bases, leaving 9 bases between the germline ends. CDR3: CASSLVGGANYGYTF. Here the CDR3 DNA reads TGTGCCAGCAGCTTAGTCGGAGGGGCTAACTATGGCTACACCTTC. Together with reference TRBV7-8 and TRBJ1-2, the CDR3 gives the full variable domain: GAGVSQSPRYKVAKRGQDVALRCDPISGHVSLFWYQQALGQGPEFLTYFQNEAQLDKSGLPSDRFFAERPEGSVSTLKIQRTQQEDSAVYLCASSLVGGANYGYTFGSGTRLTVV.

V and J are TRBV25-1 and TRBJ1-6; D is unresolved. Germline loops: CDR1 MGHDK, CDR2 SYGVNS. The CDR3 totals 18 residues. V gave up 6 bases and J gave up 7 bases, with 25 bases separating them. CDR3 DNA: TGTGCCAGCAGCAACCACTCTCCTAACATGGGAAACAATTCACCCCTCCACTTT. It codes for CASSNHSPNMGNNSPLHF.

As DNA, the CDR3 is TGTGCCAGCAGTGAAGATAGACGGGCCTATGGCTACACCTTC. Encoded protein: CASSEDRRAYGYTF. This sequence joins TRBV2 and TRBJ1-2; the D is unclear. The CDR3 totals 14 residues. Per the germline V gene, CDR1 is SNHLY and CDR2 is FYNNEI. V lost 1 base, J lost 4 bases, and 10 bases lay in between.

The gene calls are TRBV20-1 and TRBJ2-3, with no clear D. The CDR3 extends over 14 amino acids. Trimming took off 6 bases at V and 4 bases at J, with 17 bases between the two ends. Germline loops: CDR1 DFQATT, CDR2 SNEGSKA (reference sequence). Written as DNA, the CDR3 is TGCAGTGCCCTCTCCACCGGAAACCCAGATACGCAGTATTTT. This encodes CSALSTGNPDTQYF.

The chain employs TRBV5-4 and TRBJ2-7, with D possibly TRBD1 on 7 matching bases. Germline values: CDR1 SGHNT, CDR2 YYREEE (reference sequence). The CDR3 has 15 amino acids. With 4 bases removed from V and 2 bases from J, the gap between germline ends came to 16 bases. DNA of the CDR3: TGTGCCAGCAGCCCGGCGGGACAGCCAACCTACGAGCAGTACTTC. Its translation is CASSPAGQPTYEQYF.

This clonotype was detected ten times or more. The rearrangement links TRBV6-1 to TRBJ1-2; D is ambiguous. CDR1 and CDR2 (germline): MNHNS, SASEGT. The V end was cut by 5 bases, the J end by 2 bases, with 9 bases between. The CDR3 has 13 residues. The CDR3 is CASSLTRNYGYTF. In nucleotides, the CDR3 is TGTGCCAGCAGTTTAACCAGGAACTATGGCTACACCTTC.

V and J are TRBV20-1 and TRBJ2-7, with TRBD1 as a possible D gene (5 bases). Germline V lookup: CDR1 DFQATT, CDR2 SNEGSKA (reference sequence). The CDR3 is 13 amino acids. Between the trimmed V and J ends, which lost 6 bases and 3 bases, there was a span of 15 bases. The DNA of the CDR3 is TGCAGTGCGATTCCCAGAGACAGCTACGAGCAGTACTTC. This sequence encodes CSAIPRDSYEQYF.

Concerning this clonotype itself: One end of the junction does not line up with germline, which may come from a read error. The gene calls are TRBV19 and TRBJ1-5, with 8 bases that match TRBD1. The CDR3 has 14 amino acids. Germline V lookup: CDR1 LNHDA, CDR2 SQIVND (reference sequence). The chain's CDR3 is CASSAGQGGKPQNF. The DNA of the CDR3 is TGTGCCAGTAGTGCCGGACAGGGTGGTAAGCCCCAGAATTTT.

This clonotype was observed a handful of times. The chain carries TRBV27 and TRBJ1-2; 9 nucleotides agree with TRBD1. From germline, CDR1 is MNHEY and CDR2 SMNVEV (reference sequence). V shed 4 bases and J 4 bases; nucleotides not matched to a gene: 10. CDR3 size: 16 residues. The CDR3, as DNA: TGTGCCAGCAGTTCAAACCCACAGGGGGCTGGCTATGGCTACACCTTC. It codes for CASSSNPQGAGYGYTF.

This clonotype was observed a few times. This rearrangement joins TRBV6-2 or TRBV6-3 to TRBJ1-6; no definite D call. The CDR3 has 14 amino acids. Looked up from germline, CDR1 is MNHEY and CDR2 is SVGEGT. The V and J ends lost 5 bases and 8 bases respectively, with 13 bases between them. CDR3 sequence: CASSPTNADSPLHF. The CDR3 DNA reads TGTGCCAGCAGTCCTACCAATGCTGATTCACCCCTCCACTTT.

V gene TRBV7-3 combines with J gene TRBJ2-1; D call uncertain. The CDR3 totals 13 residues. CDR1 and CDR2 from the germline V gene are SGHTA and FQGTGA. V was trimmed by 1 base and J by 4 bases, leaving 5 bases between them. This chain's CDR3 is CASSLNQYNEQFF. In DNA form, the CDR3 reads TGTGCCAGCAGCTTAAACCAATACAATGAGCAGTTCTTC.

The chain couples TRBV12-3 or TRBV12-4 to TRBJ2-7; a weak D match, TRBD1 (6 bases). This CDR3 has 14 residues. Deletions cut 2 bases from V and 2 bases from J, with 10 bases between. CDR3 region: CASSLPGTPYEQYF. The CDR3 nucleotides read TGTGCCAGCAGTTTACCCGGGACACCCTACGAGCAGTACTTC.

This clonotype turned up a few times. The chain has TRBV20-1 and TRBJ2-5; 8 nucleotides line up with TRBD2. The V gene's germline CDR1 is DFQATT and CDR2 SNEGSKA (reference sequence). This CDR3 comprises 15 residues. With 1 base clipped from V and 4 bases from J, the junction kept 8 bases outside the gene matches. CDR3: CSARVGETSVETQYF. The CDR3 DNA is TGCAGTGCTAGAGTGGGGGAGACTAGCGTAGAGACCCAGTACTTC.

Only a few counts were recorded for this clonotype. The genes are TRBV6-1 and TRBJ1-1, with TRBD1 identical over 7 bases. The J segment lost 1 base and the V segment lost 6 bases, leaving 5 bases of the junction unmatched. Germline CDR1 reads MNHNS; CDR2 reads SASEGT. CDR3 length equals 14 residues. CDR3 bases: TGTGCCAGCAGGGCCGGGACAGCGAACACTGAAGCTTTCTTT. Translation gives CASRAGTANTEAFF.

This clonotype was picked up many times. This chain uses TRBV7-8 with TRBJ2-3; TRBD2 agrees at 9 bases. After removal of 2 bases from V and 3 bases from J, the junction contained 9 bases not matched to a gene. In germline, CDR1 is SGHVS, CDR2 FQNEAQ. CDR3 size: 17 residues. This CDR3 is CASSLTSGLGRTDTQYF. For the CDR3, the DNA is TGTGCCAGCAGCTTAACTAGCGGGTTGGGGAGGACAGATACGCAGTATTTT.

This chain links TRBV7-3 with TRBJ2-2, with 7 nucleotides matching TRBD1. CDR3 length: 14 amino acids. V lost 5 bases to trimming and J lost 8 bases; unmatched junction nucleotides: 8. CDR1 SGHTA and CDR2 FQGTGA come from the germline V gene. CDR3 nucleotide sequence: TGTGCCAGCAGCCTACGACAGGGATCGGGGGAGCTGTTTTTT. The encoded protein is CASSLRQGSGELFF. Combining the CDR3 with reference TRBV7-3 and TRBJ2-2 gives the whole variable domain GAGVSQTPSNKVTEKGKYVELRCDPISGHTALYWYRQSLGQGPEFLIYFQGTGAADDSGLPNDRFFAVRPEGSVSTLKIQRTERGDSAVYLCASSLRQGSGELFFGEGSRLTVL.